This T cell receptor (beta chain) was identified during a study of tumor-infiltrating lymphocytes in oesophageal squamous cell carcinoma. TCRdb fed the reads into MiXCR, producing one record per CDR3 protein. The sample includes some 10,000 distinct CDR3 sequences, more than 55% of them seen just once. This CDR3 has 15 amino acids. The ends were cut back, 10 bases at V and 0 bases at J, with 17 bases in the middle. CDR1 is SGHTA and CDR2 is FQGTGA in the germline V gene. This clonotype has a handful of counts. Sequenced sample: blood. This sequence joins TRBV7-3 and TRBJ2-3, with D perhaps TRBD1 or TRBD2 (5 bases each). The TCR sequence derives from a female donor with esophageal squamous cell carcinoma. CDR3 sequence reads: CAIPLRGPSTDTQYF. CDR3 bases: TGTGCCATCCCCCTGAGGGGACCAAGCACAGATACGCAGTATTTT.